This T cell receptor beta chain was identified during a study of T-cell reconstitution after alpha-beta-depleted transplantation in children. Regarding the study as a whole: Several hundred graft clones that had expanded were reportedly the source of alpha-beta T cells about two months after transplant.

Comments on this clonotype: Its matching antigen is unknown.

Germline V gene data show CDR1 as SGHRS and CDR2 as YFSETQ. V dropped 5 bases and J dropped 5; count of bases not matched to a gene: 3. The CDR3 length is 14 residues. Preparation of the TCRbeta library used unique molecular identifiers. TCRdb passed the PCR reads through MiXCR, listing each CDR3 protein once. This table holds over 100,000 distinct CDR3 sequences, 9% to 12% found once. This rearrangement joins TRBV5-1 to TRBJ2-2; 10 nucleotides align to TRBD2. The receptor comes from a boy aged 2 to 10 with acute lymphoblastic leukemia, due to receive a stem cell transplant. The sample here was PBMCs, taken before TCRalphabeta/CD19-depleted stem cell transplant. CDR3: CASRETSGTGELFF. As DNA, the CDR3 is TGCGCCAGCAGAGAGACTAGCGGGACCGGGGAGCTGTTTTTT.